This T cell receptor beta chain was found in a study of T-cell memory formation after mild COVID-19. In TCRdb, the 5' RACE reads were re-called with MiXCR into one record per CDR3 protein. The sample has a few hundred thousand distinct CDR3 sequences; about 20% are singletons. Trimming removed 3 bases from V and 1 base from J; junction bases left unmatched: 2. This CDR3 contains 14 residues. Regarding the study as a whole: Detection of some responders pre-infection suggested pre-existing cross-reactive memory T cells participated. From day 15 to 85, contracting clones were balanced between CD4 and CD8, whereas later expanders leaned toward CD4+.

This clonotype was recorded at least ten times. Its antigen is unidentified. Input material: PBMCs or a T cell subset sorted from them (not recorded which). This receptor was taken from a man younger than 35 who had mild COVID-19 (a few samples of this study predate the infection). Cell type and time point are not known. The chain recombines TRBV12-3 or TRBV12-4 with TRBJ1-1, with 7 bases aligning to TRBD1. The DNA for the CDR3 is TGTGCCAGCAGTTTGGGACAGACGAACACTGAAGCTTTCTTT. Amino acid sequence: CASSLGQTNTEAFF.